The 17 T cell receptor beta chains below come from one sample, sequenced in a study of cytomegalovirus exposure and HLA in healthy donors. With 60 Vbeta and 13 Jbeta primers, the PCR was carried out. Using immunoSEQ multiplex PCR, the repertoire was profiled, and TCRdb retains in-frame clones only, with some absent. Of around 100,000 clones in the sample, roughly 83% were seen once. The sample taken for sequencing was PBMCs. Receptors originate from a woman younger than 30 in good health and CMV-seropositive.

The chain is built from TRBV25-1 and TRBJ1-1; D call uncertain. Trimming shortened V by 2 bases and J by 4 bases, and 17 bases separated the two germline ends. Germline CDR1 reads MGHDK; CDR2 reads SYGVNS. CDR3 length equals 16 residues. The CDR3 DNA follows: TGTGCCAGCAGTGAAGGAGGCAACCAAGCGGGCACTGAAGCTTTCTTT. It specifies CASSEGGNQAGTEAFF. Together with reference TRBV25-1 and TRBJ1-1, the CDR3 gives the full variable domain: EADIYQTPRYLVIGTGKKITLECSQTMGHDKMYWYQQDPGMELHLIHYSYGVNSTEKGDLSSESTVSRIRTEHFPLTLESARPSHTSQYLCASSEGGNQAGTEAFFGQGTRLTVV.

J is TRBJ2-1 and V is TRBV27, with 7 bases aligning to TRBD2. This CDR3 has 13 residues. V was clipped by 6 bases and J by 10 bases; unmatched bases: 9. The germline CDR1 and CDR2 sequences are MNHEY and SMNVEV (reference sequence). The CDR3 is CASRPSGLTEQFF. CDR3 DNA: TGTGCCAGCAGACCGTCGGGACTAACAGAGCAGTTCTTC.

The V call is TRBV5-1, the J call TRBJ1-1; possibly TRBD1 for D (5 bases). The CDR3 has 14 residues. The V end was cut by 3 bases, the J end by 5 bases, with 14 bases between. The V gene's germline CDR1 is SGHRS and CDR2 YFSETQ. The CDR3 loop is CASSSQGLGTEAFF. The CDR3 nucleotides are TGCGCCAGCAGCTCTCAGGGCTTGGGAACTGAAGCTTTCTTT. Complete variable domain (other parts from reference TRBV5-1 and TRBJ1-1): KAGVTQTPRYLIKTRGQQVTLSCSPISGHRSVSWYQQTPGQGLQFLFEYFSETQRNKGNFPGRFSGRQFSNSRSEMNVSTLELGDSALYLCASSSQGLGTEAFFGQGTRLTVV.

The chain couples TRBV23-1 to TRBJ1-5; D unresolved. TRBV23-1 is an ORF for which the function is uncertain. This CDR3 has 12 residues. V was trimmed by 6 bases and J by 4 bases, leaving 7 bases between them. For the CDR3, the DNA is TGCGCCAGCAGGCCCGCGAATCAGCCCCAGCATTTT. It specifies CASRPANQPQHF.

The J gene is TRBJ2-1, the V gene TRBV6-6; D may be TRBD1 (6 bases). V was clipped by 6 bases and J by 5 bases, with 20 bases between them. There are 16 residues in the CDR3. CDR1 is MNHNY, CDR2 SVGAGI, per germline (reference sequence). CDR3 nucleotides: TGTGCCAGCAGCACACAGGGACCTTCTGGTGACAATGAGCAGTTCTTC. It codes for CASSTQGPSGDNEQFF.

This chain uses TRBV7-9 with TRBJ1-4; 7 bases align to TRBD1. V shed 5 bases, J shed 8 bases, and the junction held 11 bases outside the gene matches. The CDR3 runs 15 residues. Germline lookup yields CDR1 SEHNR and CDR2 FQNEAQ (reference sequence). The CDR3 spells CASSPRGQVREKLFF. The CDR3 DNA follows: TGTGCCAGCAGCCCGAGGGGGCAAGTTCGGGAAAAACTGTTTTTT. The whole variable domain, filled in from reference TRBV7-9 and TRBJ1-4, reads DTGVSQNPRHKITKRGQNVTFRCDPISEHNRLYWYRQTLGQGPEFLTYFQNEAQLEKSRLLSDRFSAERPKGSFSTLEIQRTEQGDSAMYLCASSPRGQVREKLFFGSGTQLSVL.

This clone appeared a few times. CDR3 DNA: TGTGCCTGGATCGGGGGGGCAGGAGAGACCCAGTACTTC. Its protein is CAWIGGAGETQYF. The chain combines TRBV30 with TRBJ2-5, with 8 bases identical to TRBD2. Per the germline V gene, CDR1 is GTSNPN and CDR2 is SVGIG (reference sequence). The CDR3 runs to 13 residues. The V gene end was trimmed by 4 bases and the J gene end by 4 bases; junction bases not matched to a gene: 5. Complete variable domain (other parts from reference TRBV30 and TRBJ2-5): SQTIHQWPATLVQPVGSPLSLECTVEGTSNPNLYWYRQAAGRGLQLLFYSVGIGQISSEVPQNLSASRPQDRQFILSSKKLLLSDSGFYLCAWIGGAGETQYFGPGTRLLVL.

The CDR3 region is CASSYAPDRGTEAFF. CDR3 in DNA: TGTGCCAGCAGTTACGCCCCGGACAGGGGAACTGAAGCTTTCTTT. This sequence joins TRBV6-5 and TRBJ1-1; TRBD1 matches 9 bases. CDR1 MNHEY and CDR2 SVGAGI come from the germline V gene. The CDR3 extends over 15 amino acids. With 2 bases clipped from V and 5 bases from J, the junction kept 6 bases outside the gene matches.

This sequence joins TRBV5-1 and TRBJ1-2; D is unresolved. CDR1 is SGHRS and CDR2 is YFSETQ in the germline V gene. Trimming stripped 3 bases from V and 0 bases from J, with 9 bases between. This CDR3 comprises 14 residues. CDR3 amino acids: CASSSDFPNYGYTF. In DNA form, the CDR3 reads TGCGCCAGCAGCTCCGACTTTCCTAACTATGGCTACACCTTC.

The chain's CDR3 is CASSVVAGTWANSGNTIYF. As DNA, the CDR3 is TGTGCCAGCAGCGTAGTAGCAGGGACATGGGCTAACTCTGGAAACACCATATATTTT. This chain uses TRBV9 with TRBJ1-3; possibly TRBD1 for D (6 bases). The CDR3 sequence is 19 residues long. The V end was cut by 0 bases, the J end by 0 bases, with 19 bases between. Germline lookup yields CDR1 SGDLS and CDR2 YYNGEE.

V usage is TRBV30 and J usage is TRBJ2-1; D is perhaps TRBD2 (6 bases). From germline, CDR1 is GTSNPN and CDR2 SVGIG (reference sequence). The CDR3 spans 14 residues. Deletions cut 6 bases from V and 2 bases from J, with 14 bases between. CDR3 in amino acids: CACLTRLAYNEQFF. In DNA, the CDR3 is TGTGCCTGCCTGACGAGACTAGCCTACAATGAGCAGTTCTTC.

The V call is TRBV10-2, the J call TRBJ2-2, with D unresolved. Germline-derived CDR1 and CDR2 are WSHSY and SAAADI. V lost 1 base and J lost 1, with 10 bases in between. The CDR3 covers 16 residues. This chain's CDR3 is CASSEFAALNTGELFF. CDR3 nucleotide sequence: TGCGCCAGCAGTGAGTTCGCGGCCTTGAACACCGGGGAGCTGTTTTTT.

This clone has a handful of counts. The chain employs TRBV21-1 and TRBJ2-2; TRBD1 was called by the table and not checked on the DNA. TRBV21-1 is termed a pseudogene. The length of the CDR3 is 15 residues. CDR3 amino acids: CASSKRRQGTGELFF. CDR3 bases: TGTGCCAGCAGCAAACGGCGGCAGGGCACCGGGGAGCTGTTTTTT.

This clone was observed a few times. The chain carries TRBV5-1 and TRBJ2-2; no definite D call. The CDR3 has 14 residues. The germline V and J ends were trimmed by 0 bases and 4 bases, with 7 bases remaining between them. The germline gives CDR1 SGHRS, CDR2 YFSETQ. CDR3 loop: CASSLEPSTGELFF. The DNA of the CDR3 is TGCGCCAGCAGCTTGGAACCGAGCACCGGGGAGCTGTTTTTT.

The V call is TRBV5-1, the J call TRBJ2-5; 10 nucleotides agree with TRBD2. Germline V gene lookup returns CDR1 SGHRS and CDR2 YFSETQ. CDR3 size: 16 residues. V trimming: 3 bases; J trimming: 6 bases; junction bases outside the gene matches: 11. The CDR3 region is CASSSIAGGYGKTQYF. The CDR3 DNA is TGCGCCAGCAGCTCTATAGCGGGAGGATATGGAAAGACCCAGTACTTC.

The chain links TRBV9 to TRBJ1-4; D remains unclear. V was cut by 4 bases and J by 8 bases, with 12 bases left in between. CDR3 length: 13 amino acids. CDR1 is SGDLS and CDR2 is YYNGEE in the germline V gene. The CDR3 region is CASSPAREEKLFF. The CDR3 bases are TGTGCCAGCAGCCCCGCCCGGGAAGAAAAACTGTTTTTT.

The chain combines TRBV28 with TRBJ1-1; 7 positions agree with TRBD1. CDR1 and CDR2 (germline): MDHEN, SYDVKM. With V trimmed by 6 bases and J by 6 bases, 13 bases remained unmatched. The CDR3 is made up of 15 amino acids. The chain's CDR3 is CASSLTGPGKPEAFF. The DNA of the CDR3 is TGTGCCAGCAGCTTGACAGGGCCCGGTAAACCTGAAGCTTTCTTT.